This T cell receptor beta chain comes out of a study of blood T cell repertoires in COVID-19. Study summary: Samples came from the United States, Italy and Spain, spanning acute and convalescent COVID-19. From T cells, B-cell-depleted T cells, or PBMCs came the material, which was cDNA or gDNA.

Participants were aged roughly 18 to 89 years from approximately 23 US areas. Clinical history as reported by participants underpinned cohort assignment. TCRdb's copy holds only in-frame clones and misses some; the assay was immunoSEQ multiplex PCR. The sample has 150,000 to 200,000 clones; more than 75% are singletons. The CDR3 extends over 15 amino acids. V lost 5 bases, J lost 4 bases, and 17 bases lay in between. From germline, CDR1 is MRHNA and CDR2 SNTAGT. This TCR came from a woman aged 50 to 60 with acute COVID-19. V gene TRBV6-4 combines with J gene TRBJ1-2; TRBD1 might be the D (5 bases). Sequenced material: PBMCs or T cells enriched from blood (not recorded which). The CDR3 coding sequence is TGTGCCAGCAGTCTAACCTTCGACGGGGGCTATGGCTACACCTTC. This translates into CASSLTFDGGYGYTF.